This T cell receptor beta chain was found in a study of blood T cell repertoires in COVID-19. The CDR3 runs to 13 residues. V shed 6 bases and J shed 7 bases, with 14 bases lying between them. Repertoires were generated with immunoSEQ multiplex PCR, while TCRdb's copy carries only in-frame clones and drops some. Of 55,000 to 85,000 clones listed, roughly 85% are singletons. The origin of this receptor is a human donor in a cohort sampled during active COVID-19. This chain connects TRBV12-3 or TRBV12-4 to TRBJ2-3; D unresolved. The sample consisted of peripheral blood. The CDR3 DNA sequence: TGTGCCAGCAGCTTGGGCCCGTTAAATACGCAGTATTTT. Protein sequence: CASSLGPLNTQYF.